This T cell receptor beta chain was documented in a study of blood T cells in healthy people across ages. A second 7 to 11 cycle PCR used barcoded and J-beta primers. MiXCR, applied by TCRdb to the 5' RACE reads, yields one record per CDR3 protein. The sample includes 750,000 to 950,000 distinct CDR3 sequences, about 53% of them seen just once. There are 17 residues in the CDR3. CDR1 is SQVTM, CDR2 ANQGSEA, per germline. Trimming pared 0 bases from V and 0 bases from J, leaving 15 bases between. The chain links TRBV29-1 to TRBJ2-1, with unresolved D. The sequenced sample consisted of blood. The TCR sequence derives from an elderly man in good health. The DNA of the CDR3 is TGCAGCGTTGAAGATCAAGCAGTTCTGAGCTCCTACAATGAGCAGTTCTTC. Protein product: CSVEDQAVLSSYNEQFF.